Reported below is one TCR beta chain. This clone was seen a handful of times. It has no known antigen specificity. Nothing much larger sits one base from this clone, and base qualities are not available. The sample is drawn from a study of T cells after posttransplantation cyclophosphamide listed by TCRdb under 2016. Describing the broader study: T cell repertoire reconstitution was tracked by TRB sequencing after myeloablative bone marrow transplantation in which posttransplantation cyclophosphamide was used as GVHD prophylaxis. Because TRA and TRB clonality correlated tightly in several samples, later TCR analyses were limited to TRB. In 3 patients, TRB sequencing was also performed on up to roughly 3 more blood samples taken 2 to 5.2 years after transplant, and in 4 patients, pretransplant blood was also TRB-sequenced. Samples from approximately 40 PTCy-treated patients and 15 to 20 related bone marrow donors of those patients were subjected to antigen receptor sequencing. Blood from all 30 or so PTCy patients with 1-year posttransplant specimens was subjected to TRB sequencing. Public TRB sequences were checked against a database of over 3,500 sequences associated with responses to pathogens, tumor antigens, self-antigens and alloantigens. The research as a whole found: Donor-recipient similarity was low at 1-2 months but increased during the first year, and donor CD8+ memory clones often dominated later blood repertoires. Across under 50 patients, recipient CMV seropositivity and CMV reactivation were highly associated with TRB clonality; PTCy diversity was similar to CNI/methotrexate controls. The TRB repertoires of T cells infiltrating skin or the GI tract showed only limited overlap with the TRB repertoires found in blood.

CDR1 and CDR2, per the germline V gene, are SGHDN and FVKESK. The CDR3 sequence holds 14 residues, the cysteine and phenylalanine included. The retained sequence is limited to the CDR3, 42 bases, with the frame set at the first base. Trimming takes 4 bases off V and 6 bases off J; junction bases not matched to a gene: 6. TRB sequencing used genomic DNA with the immunoSEQ assay at survey resolution or the hsTCRB kit. For the original study's pipeline: The immunoSEQ software was used for initial read processing, and the LymphoSeq R package was used for repertoire analyses. Clonality was computed as 1 minus normalized Shannon entropy, and a Gini coefficient was also calculated for each TRB dataset. To infer phenotypes in unsorted samples, TRB sequences from sorted subsets of the recipient or donor were mapped onto unsorted samples from the same recipient. TCRdb took over this immuneACCESS table, retaining in-frame rearrangements with V and J assigned. Such tables are incomplete; in checked studies, under half of the missing clones stem from an unresolved V gene, and the remainder is unexplained. That table furnishes V, J and clone size, whereas the DNA furnished D and trimming. Within this sample are roughly 12,000 clones, with under 2.5% of them counted one time only. Less than 20% of the sample lies in the top ten.

This specimen's treatment or condition label, interpreted: high-dose cyclophosphamide on days +3 and +4 as single-agent GVHD prophylaxis. Patients in the PTCy group got busulfan and fludarabine conditioning, a marrow graft from a related or unrelated donor, and cyclophosphamide on days +3 and +4. PTCy-treated patients were drawn from a prospective multi-institutional clinical trial. Mononuclear cells from peripheral blood and bone marrow were separated by Ficoll-Hypaque density centrifugation and then cryopreserved. This receptor was identified in a male patient in his thirties who received an allogeneic stem cell transplant from a related donor, was CMV-positive, and had no GVHD. After a transplant, some T cells may be the graft donor's own cells. The chain is assembled from TRBV14 and TRBJ2-7; 10 nucleotides in the junction match TRBD1. The specimen comprised PBMCs, sampled after allogeneic stem cell transplant with posttransplant cyclophosphamide. The sequenced DNA is TGTGCCAGCAGCCCAAGGACAGGGGGAGGCGAGCAGTACTTC. Translation gives CASSPRTGGGEQYF.